These 7 T cell receptor beta chains share one sample of origin, sequenced in a study of shared clonotypes between healthy human individuals. Cells designated naive CD8 were CD45RO-negative and were positively selected for CCR7, with terminally differentiated effector memory CD45RA+ cells excluded. The table came from immunoSEQ multiplex PCR; TCRdb's copy has only in-frame clones and leaves some out. The table includes over 2 million clones, about 95% detected once. Source material: naive CD8+ T cells sorted from blood. Receptors originate from a man between 18 and 29 years old in good health.

The V and J genes are TRBV27 and TRBJ2-7, with D unresolved. With 4 bases removed from V and 2 bases from J, the gap between germline ends came to 9 bases. Germline values: CDR1 MNHEY, CDR2 SMNVEV (reference sequence). CDR3 length: 13 amino acids. Written as DNA, the CDR3 is TGTGCCAGCAGTTACGACCCCACCTACGAGCAGTACTTC. It codes for CASSYDPTYEQYF.

The chain combines TRBV27 with TRBJ2-3; either TRBD1 or TRBD2 may supply D (5 bases each). V was cut by 3 bases and J by 4 bases, with 11 bases left in between. This CDR3 contains 14 residues. CDR1 and CDR2 (germline): MNHEY, SMNVEV (reference sequence). The CDR3 is CASSFRGDADTQYF. The DNA of the CDR3 is TGTGCCAGCAGTTTTCGGGGCGACGCAGATACGCAGTATTTT.

This clone was recorded only once. The rearrangement joins TRBV13 to TRBJ2-1, with 7 bases identical to TRBD1. J was trimmed by 9 bases and V by 4 bases; bases with no gene match: 15. The CDR3 covers 16 residues. Germline V lookup: CDR1 PRHDT, CDR2 FYEKMQ (reference sequence). CDR3 nucleotide sequence: TGTGCCAGCAGCTCCACAGAGTGGGACAGAAAATCTGAGCAGTTCTTC. Translation: CASSSTEWDRKSEQFF.

This chain links TRBV6-1 with TRBJ2-7; 8 bases are shared with TRBD2. CDR1 is MNHNS and CDR2 is SASEGT in the germline V gene. Unmatched junction bases numbered 14, after V lost 6 bases and J lost 7 bases. The CDR3 loop spans 15 amino acids. CDR3 nucleotide sequence: TGTGCCAGCAGACCACTAGCGGAACTCCCCCGGGAGCAGTACTTC. It specifies CASRPLAELPREQYF.

The chain carries TRBV4-3 and TRBJ2-5, with a weak D call TRBD2 (6 bases). V was clipped by 1 base and J by 5 bases, with 17 bases between them. The V gene's germline CDR1 is LGHNA and CDR2 YSLEER. The length of the CDR3 is 16 residues. The chain's CDR3 is CASSQGRVGAGETQYF. DNA of the CDR3: TGCGCCAGCAGCCAAGGGAGGGTAGGCGCGGGGGAGACCCAGTACTTC.

The rearrangement joins TRBV6-5 to TRBJ2-3, with TRBD2 identical over 7 bases. CDR3 size: 13 residues. Trimming cost V 10 bases and J 1 base; bases outside gene matches: 5. The germline V gene encodes CDR1 MNHEY and CDR2 SVGAGI. The CDR3 protein is CATGAGGTDTQYF. The CDR3 nucleotides are TGTGCCACCGGGGCGGGAGGCACAGATACGCAGTATTTT.

Comments on this clone: Other DNA sequences in the sample encode the same CDR3. The chain combines TRBV19 with TRBJ1-1; 8 positions agree with TRBD1. Germline-derived CDR1 and CDR2 are LNHDA and SQIVND (reference sequence). J lost 4 bases, V lost 1 base, and 2 bases had no gene match. CDR3 length: 14 amino acids. This chain's CDR3 is CASSIGQGATEAFF. In nucleotides, the CDR3 is TGTGCCAGTAGTATAGGGCAGGGGGCCACTGAAGCTTTCTTT.